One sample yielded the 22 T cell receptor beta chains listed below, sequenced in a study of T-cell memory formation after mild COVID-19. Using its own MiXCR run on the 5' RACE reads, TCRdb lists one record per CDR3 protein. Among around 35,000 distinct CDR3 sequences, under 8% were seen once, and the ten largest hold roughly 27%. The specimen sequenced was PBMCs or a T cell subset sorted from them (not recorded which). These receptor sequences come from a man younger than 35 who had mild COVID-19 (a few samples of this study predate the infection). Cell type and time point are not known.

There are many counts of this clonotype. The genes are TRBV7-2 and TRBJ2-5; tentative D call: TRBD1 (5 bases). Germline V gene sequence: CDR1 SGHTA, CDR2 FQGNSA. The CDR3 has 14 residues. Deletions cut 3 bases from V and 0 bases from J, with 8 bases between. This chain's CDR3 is CASSLTAYQETQYF. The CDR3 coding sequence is TGTGCCAGCAGCTTGACAGCCTACCAAGAGACCCAGTACTTC.

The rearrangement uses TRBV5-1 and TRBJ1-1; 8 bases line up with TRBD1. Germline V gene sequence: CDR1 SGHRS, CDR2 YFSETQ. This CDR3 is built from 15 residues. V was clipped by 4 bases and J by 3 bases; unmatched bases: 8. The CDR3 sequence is CASSVPTGEHTEAFF. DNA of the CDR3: TGCGCCAGCAGCGTCCCGACAGGGGAGCACACTGAAGCTTTCTTT. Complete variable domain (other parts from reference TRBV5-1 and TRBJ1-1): KAGVTQTPRYLIKTRGQQVTLSCSPISGHRSVSWYQQTPGQGLQFLFEYFSETQRNKGNFPGRFSGRQFSNSRSEMNVSTLELGDSALYLCASSVPTGEHTEAFFGQGTRLTVV.

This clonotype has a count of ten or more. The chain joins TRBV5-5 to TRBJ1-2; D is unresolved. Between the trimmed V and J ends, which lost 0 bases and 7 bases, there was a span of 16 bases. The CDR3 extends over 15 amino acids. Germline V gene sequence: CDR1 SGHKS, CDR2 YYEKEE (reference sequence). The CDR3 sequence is CASSLAYLGGGGYTF. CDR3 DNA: TGTGCCAGCAGCTTGGCGTATCTGGGAGGAGGTGGCTACACCTTC.

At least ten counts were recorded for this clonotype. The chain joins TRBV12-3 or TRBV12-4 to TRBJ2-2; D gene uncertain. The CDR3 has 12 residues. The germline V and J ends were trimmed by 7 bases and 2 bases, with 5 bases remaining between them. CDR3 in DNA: TGTGCCAGCACCCCCAACACCGGGGAGCTGTTTTTT. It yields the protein CASTPNTGELFF.

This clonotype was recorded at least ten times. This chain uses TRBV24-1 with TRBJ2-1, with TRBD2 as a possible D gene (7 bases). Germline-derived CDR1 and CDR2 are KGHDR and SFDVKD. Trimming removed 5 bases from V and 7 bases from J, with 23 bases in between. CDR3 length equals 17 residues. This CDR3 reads CATSGPTGGPRGNEQFF. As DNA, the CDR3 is TGTGCCACCAGTGGTCCCACGGGGGGCCCTCGGGGGAATGAGCAGTTCTTC.

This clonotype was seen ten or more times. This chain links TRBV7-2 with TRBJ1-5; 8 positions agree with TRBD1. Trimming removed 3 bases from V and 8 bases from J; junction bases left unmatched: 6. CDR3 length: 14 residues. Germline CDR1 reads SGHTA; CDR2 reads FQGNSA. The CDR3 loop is CASSFGQGMEPQHF. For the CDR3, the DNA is TGTGCCAGCAGCTTTGGACAGGGTATGGAGCCCCAGCATTTT.

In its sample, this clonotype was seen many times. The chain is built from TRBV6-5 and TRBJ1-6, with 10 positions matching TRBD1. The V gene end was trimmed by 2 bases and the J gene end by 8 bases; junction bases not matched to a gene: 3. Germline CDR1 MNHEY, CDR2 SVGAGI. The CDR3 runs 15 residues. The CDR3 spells CASSYAGTGDSPLHF. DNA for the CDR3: TGTGCCAGCAGTTACGCCGGGACAGGGGATTCACCCCTCCACTTT.

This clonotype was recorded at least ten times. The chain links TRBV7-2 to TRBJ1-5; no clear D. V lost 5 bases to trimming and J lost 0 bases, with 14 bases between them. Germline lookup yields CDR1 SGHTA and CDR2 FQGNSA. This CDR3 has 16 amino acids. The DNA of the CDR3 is TGTGCCAGCAGCCCTTCTACGATCCATAGCAATCAGCCCCAGCATTTT. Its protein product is CASSPSTIHSNQPQHF.

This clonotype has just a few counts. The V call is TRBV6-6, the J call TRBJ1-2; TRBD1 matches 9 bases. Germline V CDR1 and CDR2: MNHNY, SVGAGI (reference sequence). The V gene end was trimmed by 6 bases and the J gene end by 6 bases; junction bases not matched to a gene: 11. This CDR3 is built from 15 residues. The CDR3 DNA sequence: TGTGCCAGCAGCGTTCACCGGGACAGGGAAGATGGCTACACCTTC. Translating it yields CASSVHRDREDGYTF.

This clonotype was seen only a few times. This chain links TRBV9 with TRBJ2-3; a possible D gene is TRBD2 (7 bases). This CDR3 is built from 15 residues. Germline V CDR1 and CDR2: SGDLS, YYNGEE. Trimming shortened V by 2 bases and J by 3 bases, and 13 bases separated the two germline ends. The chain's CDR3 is CASSVGGRVTDTQYF. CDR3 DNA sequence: TGTGCCAGCAGCGTGGGGGGGCGAGTAACAGATACGCAGTATTTT.

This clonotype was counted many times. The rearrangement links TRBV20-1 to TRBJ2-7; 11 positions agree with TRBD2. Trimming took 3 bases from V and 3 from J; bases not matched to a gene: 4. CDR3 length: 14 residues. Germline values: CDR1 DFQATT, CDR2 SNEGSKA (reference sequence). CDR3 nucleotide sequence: TGCAGTGCTAGTAGTCTAGCGGGGGGCTACGAGCAGTACTTC. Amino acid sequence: CSASSLAGGYEQYF.

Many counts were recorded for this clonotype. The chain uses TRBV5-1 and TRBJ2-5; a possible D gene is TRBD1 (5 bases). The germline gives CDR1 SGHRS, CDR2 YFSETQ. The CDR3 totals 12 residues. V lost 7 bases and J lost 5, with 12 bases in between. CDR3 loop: CASSRDGETQYF. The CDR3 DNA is TGCGCCAGCTCCAGGGATGGGGAGACCCAGTACTTC.

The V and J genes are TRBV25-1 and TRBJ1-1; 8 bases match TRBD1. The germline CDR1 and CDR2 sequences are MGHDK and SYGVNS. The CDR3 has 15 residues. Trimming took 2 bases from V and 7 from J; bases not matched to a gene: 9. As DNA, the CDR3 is TGTGCCAGCAGTGAAGACGTCAGGGGGCACGGTGAAGCTTTCTTT. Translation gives CASSEDVRGHGEAFF.

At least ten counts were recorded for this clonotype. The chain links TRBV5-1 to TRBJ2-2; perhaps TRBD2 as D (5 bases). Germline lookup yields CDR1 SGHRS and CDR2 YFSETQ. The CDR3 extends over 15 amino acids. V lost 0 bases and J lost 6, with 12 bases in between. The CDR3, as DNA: TGCGCCAGCAGCTTGGACCCGGGATTGGCCGGGGAGCTGTTTTTT. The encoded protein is CASSLDPGLAGELFF.

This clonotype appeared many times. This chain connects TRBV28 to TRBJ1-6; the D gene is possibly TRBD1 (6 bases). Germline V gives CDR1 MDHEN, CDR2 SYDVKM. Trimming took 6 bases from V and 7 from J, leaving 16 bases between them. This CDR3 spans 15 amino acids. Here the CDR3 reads CASSVGTGGNSPLHF. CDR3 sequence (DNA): TGTGCCAGCAGCGTCGGTACGGGGGGCAATTCACCCCTCCACTTT.

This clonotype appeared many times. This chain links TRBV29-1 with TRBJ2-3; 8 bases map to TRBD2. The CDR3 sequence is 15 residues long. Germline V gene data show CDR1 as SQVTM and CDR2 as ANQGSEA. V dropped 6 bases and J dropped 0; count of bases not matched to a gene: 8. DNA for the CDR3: TGCAGCGTGCCCCGGGGGGGGCTTAGCACAGATACGCAGTATTTT. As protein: CSVPRGGLSTDTQYF.

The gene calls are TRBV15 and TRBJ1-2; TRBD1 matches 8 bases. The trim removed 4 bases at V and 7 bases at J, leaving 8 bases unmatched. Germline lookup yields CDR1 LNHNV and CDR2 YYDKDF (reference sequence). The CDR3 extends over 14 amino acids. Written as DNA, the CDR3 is TGTGCCACCAGCATCGGACAGGGCCGGGGTGGCTACACCTTC. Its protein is CATSIGQGRGGYTF.

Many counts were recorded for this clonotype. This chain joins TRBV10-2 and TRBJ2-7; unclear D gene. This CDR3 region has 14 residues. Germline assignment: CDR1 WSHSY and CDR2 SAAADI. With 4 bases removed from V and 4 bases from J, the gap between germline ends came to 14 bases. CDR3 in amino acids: CASSAPRLGYEQYF. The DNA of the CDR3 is TGCGCCAGCAGTGCCCCCCGTTTGGGTTACGAGCAGTACTTC.

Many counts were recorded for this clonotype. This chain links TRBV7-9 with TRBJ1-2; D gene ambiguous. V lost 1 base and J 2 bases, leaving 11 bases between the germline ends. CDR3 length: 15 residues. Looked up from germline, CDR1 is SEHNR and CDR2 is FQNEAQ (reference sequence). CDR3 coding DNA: TGTGCCAGCAGCTTAGGTGGAGGGCCCAACTATGGCTACACCTTC. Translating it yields CASSLGGGPNYGYTF.

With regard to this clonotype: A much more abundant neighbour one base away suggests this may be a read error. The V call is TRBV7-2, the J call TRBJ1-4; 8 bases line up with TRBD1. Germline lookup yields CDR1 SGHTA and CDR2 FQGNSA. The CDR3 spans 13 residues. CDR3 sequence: CARSLDRGEKLFF. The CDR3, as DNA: TGTGCCAGAAGCTTAGACAGGGGTGAAAAACTGTTTTTT.

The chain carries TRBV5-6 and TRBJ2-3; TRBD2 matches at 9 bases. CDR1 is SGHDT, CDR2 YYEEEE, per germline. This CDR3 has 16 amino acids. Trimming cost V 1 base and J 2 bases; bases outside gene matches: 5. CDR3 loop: CASSLLASGDTDTQYF. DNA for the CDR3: TGTGCCAGCAGCTTGTTGGCTAGCGGGGACACAGATACGCAGTATTTT.

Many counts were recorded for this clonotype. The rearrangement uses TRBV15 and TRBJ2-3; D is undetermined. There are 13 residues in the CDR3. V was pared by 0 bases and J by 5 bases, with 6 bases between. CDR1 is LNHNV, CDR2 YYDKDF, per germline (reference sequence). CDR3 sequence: CATSRDRVDTQYF. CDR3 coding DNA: TGTGCCACCAGCAGAGATAGGGTAGATACGCAGTATTTT.